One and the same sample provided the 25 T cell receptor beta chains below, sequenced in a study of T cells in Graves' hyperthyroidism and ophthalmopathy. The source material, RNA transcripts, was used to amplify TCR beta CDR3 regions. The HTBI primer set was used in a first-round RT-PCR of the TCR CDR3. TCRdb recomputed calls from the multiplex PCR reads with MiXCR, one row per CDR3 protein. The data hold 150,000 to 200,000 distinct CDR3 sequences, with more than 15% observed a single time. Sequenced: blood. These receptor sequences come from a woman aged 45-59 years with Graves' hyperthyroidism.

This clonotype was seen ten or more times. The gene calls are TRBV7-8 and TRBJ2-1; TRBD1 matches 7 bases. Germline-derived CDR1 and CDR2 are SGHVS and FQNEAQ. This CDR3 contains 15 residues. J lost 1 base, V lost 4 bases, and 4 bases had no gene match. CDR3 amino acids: CASSSLTGSYNEQFF. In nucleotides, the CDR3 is TGTGCCAGCAGCTCCCTGACAGGGTCCTACAATGAGCAGTTCTTC.

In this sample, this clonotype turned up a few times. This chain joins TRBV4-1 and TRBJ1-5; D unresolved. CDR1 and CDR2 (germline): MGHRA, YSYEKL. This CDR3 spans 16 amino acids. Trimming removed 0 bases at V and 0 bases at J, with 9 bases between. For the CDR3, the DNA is TGCGCCAGCAGCCAAGAGGAGTCGAATAGCAATCAGCCCCAGCATTTT. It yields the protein CASSQEESNSNQPQHF.

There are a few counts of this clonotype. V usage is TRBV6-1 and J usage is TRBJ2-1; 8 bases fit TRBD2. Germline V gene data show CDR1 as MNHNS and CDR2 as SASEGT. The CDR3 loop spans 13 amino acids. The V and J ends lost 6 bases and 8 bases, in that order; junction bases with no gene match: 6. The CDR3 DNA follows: TGTGCCAGCAGGGACCGGACTAGCTATGAGCAGTTCTTC. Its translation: CASRDRTSYEQFF.

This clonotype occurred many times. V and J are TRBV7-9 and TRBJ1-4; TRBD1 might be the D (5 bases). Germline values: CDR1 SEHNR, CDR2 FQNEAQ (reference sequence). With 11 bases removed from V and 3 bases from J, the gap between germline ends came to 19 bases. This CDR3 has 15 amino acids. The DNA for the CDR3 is TGTGCCGCTAAGACAACGGGGGGAGCTAATGAAAAACTGTTTTTT. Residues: CAAKTTGGANEKLFF.

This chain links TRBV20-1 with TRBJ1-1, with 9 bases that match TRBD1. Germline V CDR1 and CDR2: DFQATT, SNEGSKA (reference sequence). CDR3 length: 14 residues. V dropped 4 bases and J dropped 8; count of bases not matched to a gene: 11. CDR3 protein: CSAKKAQGAREAFF. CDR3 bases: TGCAGTGCTAAAAAGGCACAGGGGGCAAGGGAAGCTTTCTTT.

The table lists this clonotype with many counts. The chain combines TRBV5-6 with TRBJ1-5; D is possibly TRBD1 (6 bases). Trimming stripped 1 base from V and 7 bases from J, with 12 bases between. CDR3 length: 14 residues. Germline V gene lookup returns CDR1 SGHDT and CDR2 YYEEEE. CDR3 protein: CASSLRGQGQPQHF. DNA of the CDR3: TGTGCCAGCAGCTTGCGGGGGCAAGGACAGCCCCAGCATTTT.

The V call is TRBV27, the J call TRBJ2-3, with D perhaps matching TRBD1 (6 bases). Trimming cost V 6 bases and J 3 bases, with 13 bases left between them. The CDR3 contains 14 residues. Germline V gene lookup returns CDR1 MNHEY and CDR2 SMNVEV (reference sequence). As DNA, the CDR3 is TGTGCCAGCAGAATACAGGGTTTTACAGATACGCAGTATTTT. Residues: CASRIQGFTDTQYF.

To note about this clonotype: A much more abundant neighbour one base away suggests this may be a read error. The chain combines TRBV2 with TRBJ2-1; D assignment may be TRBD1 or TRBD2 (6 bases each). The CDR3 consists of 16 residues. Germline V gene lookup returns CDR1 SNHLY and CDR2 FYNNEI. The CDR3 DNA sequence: TGTGCCAGCAGTGAAGCGAGGGGGGACCTTTACAATGAGCAGTCCTTC. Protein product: CASSEARGDLYNEQSF.

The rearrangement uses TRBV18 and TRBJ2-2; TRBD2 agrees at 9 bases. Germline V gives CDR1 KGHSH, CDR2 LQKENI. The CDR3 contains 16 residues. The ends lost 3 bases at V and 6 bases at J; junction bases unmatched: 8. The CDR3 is CASSPTGTSRSGELFF. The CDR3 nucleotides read TGTGCCAGCTCACCCACCGGGACTAGCAGGTCCGGGGAGCTGTTTTTT.

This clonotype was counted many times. DNA of the CDR3: TGTGCCAGCAGCCAGAATGTTTTAGCCAAAAACATTCAGTACTTC. Translated: CASSQNVLAKNIQYF. The chain employs TRBV14 and TRBJ2-4; D gene ambiguous. V was pared by 3 bases and J by 0 bases, with 9 bases between. Germline V gene data show CDR1 as SGHDN and CDR2 as FVKESK. This CDR3 comprises 15 residues.

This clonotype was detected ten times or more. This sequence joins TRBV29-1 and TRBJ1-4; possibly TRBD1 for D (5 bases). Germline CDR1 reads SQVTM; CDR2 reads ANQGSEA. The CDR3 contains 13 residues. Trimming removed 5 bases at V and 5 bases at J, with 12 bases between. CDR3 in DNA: TGCAGCGTTCTGGGGCAGGACAATGAAAAACTGTTTTTT. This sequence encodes CSVLGQDNEKLFF.

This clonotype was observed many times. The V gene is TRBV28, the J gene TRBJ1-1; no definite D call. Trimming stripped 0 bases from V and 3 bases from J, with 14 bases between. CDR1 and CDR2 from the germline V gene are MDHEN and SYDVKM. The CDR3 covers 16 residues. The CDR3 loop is CASSLWGSGKDTEAFF. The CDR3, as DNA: TGTGCCAGCAGTTTATGGGGATCGGGGAAGGACACTGAAGCTTTCTTT. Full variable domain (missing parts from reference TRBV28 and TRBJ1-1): DVKVTQSSRYLVKRTGEKVFLECVQDMDHENMFWYRQDPGLGLRLIYFSYDVKMKEKGDIPEGYSVSREKKERFSLILESASTNQTSMYLCASSLWGSGKDTEAFFGQGTRLTVV.

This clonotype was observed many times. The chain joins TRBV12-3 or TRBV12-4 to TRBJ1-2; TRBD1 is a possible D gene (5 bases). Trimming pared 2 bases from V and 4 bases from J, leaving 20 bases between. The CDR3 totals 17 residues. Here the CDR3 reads CASSLFPAAGRSYGYTF. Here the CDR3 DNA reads TGTGCCAGCAGTTTATTCCCCGCTGCGGGGCGAAGCTATGGCTACACCTTC.

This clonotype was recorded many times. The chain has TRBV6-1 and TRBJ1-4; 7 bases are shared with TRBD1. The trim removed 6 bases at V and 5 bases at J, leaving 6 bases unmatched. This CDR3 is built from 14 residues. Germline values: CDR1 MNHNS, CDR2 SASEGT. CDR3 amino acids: CASRGTAINEKLFF. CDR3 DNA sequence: TGTGCCAGCAGGGGGACAGCTATAAATGAAAAACTGTTTTTT.

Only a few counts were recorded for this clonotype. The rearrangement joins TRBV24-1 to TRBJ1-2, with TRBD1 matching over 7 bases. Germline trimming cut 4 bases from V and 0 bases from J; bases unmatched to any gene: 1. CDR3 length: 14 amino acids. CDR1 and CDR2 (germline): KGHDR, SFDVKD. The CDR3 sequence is CATSDRGANYGYTF. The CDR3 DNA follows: TGTGCCACCAGTGACAGGGGGGCTAACTATGGCTACACCTTC.

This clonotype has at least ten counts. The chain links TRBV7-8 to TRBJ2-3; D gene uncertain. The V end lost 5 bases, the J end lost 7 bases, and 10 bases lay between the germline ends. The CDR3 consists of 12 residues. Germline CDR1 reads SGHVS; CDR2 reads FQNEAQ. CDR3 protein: CASSPLRNTQYF. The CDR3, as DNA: TGTGCCAGCAGCCCCCTTAGGAATACGCAGTATTTT.

The CDR3 loop is CASSFRDSDSYEQYF. In DNA form, the CDR3 reads TGTGCCAGCAGTTTTCGTGACAGTGACTCCTACGAGCAGTACTTC. This rearrangement joins TRBV28 to TRBJ2-7; tentatively, D is TRBD1 (5 bases). Germline V gene data show CDR1 as MDHEN and CDR2 as SYDVKM. V was pared by 3 bases and J by 0 bases, with 12 bases between. This CDR3 has 15 amino acids.

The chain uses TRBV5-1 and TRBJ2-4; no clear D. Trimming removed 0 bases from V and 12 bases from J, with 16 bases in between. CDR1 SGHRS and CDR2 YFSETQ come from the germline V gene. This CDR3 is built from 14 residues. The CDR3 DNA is TGCGCCAGCAGCTTGGTAGGTTCGGTTAAATCTCAGTACTTC. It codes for CASSLVGSVKSQYF.

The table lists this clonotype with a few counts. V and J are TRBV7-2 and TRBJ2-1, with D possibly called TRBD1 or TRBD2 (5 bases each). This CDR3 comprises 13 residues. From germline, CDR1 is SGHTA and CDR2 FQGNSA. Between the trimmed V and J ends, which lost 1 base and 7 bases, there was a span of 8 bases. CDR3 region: CASSLEWGNEQFF. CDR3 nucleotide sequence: TGTGCCAGCAGCTTAGAATGGGGGAATGAGCAGTTCTTC. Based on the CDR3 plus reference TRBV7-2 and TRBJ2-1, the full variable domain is GAGVSQSPSNKVTEKGKDVELRCDPISGHTALYWYRQSLGQGLEFLIYFQGNSAPDKSGLPSDRFSAERTGGSVSTLTIQRTQQEDSAVYLCASSLEWGNEQFFGPGTRLTVL.

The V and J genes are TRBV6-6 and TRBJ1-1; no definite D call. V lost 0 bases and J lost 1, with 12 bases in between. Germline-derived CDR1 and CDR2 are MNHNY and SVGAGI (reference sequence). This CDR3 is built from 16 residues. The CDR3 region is CASSYSPGYRNTEAFF. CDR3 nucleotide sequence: TGTGCCAGCAGTTACTCGCCAGGATACCGGAACACTGAAGCTTTCTTT.

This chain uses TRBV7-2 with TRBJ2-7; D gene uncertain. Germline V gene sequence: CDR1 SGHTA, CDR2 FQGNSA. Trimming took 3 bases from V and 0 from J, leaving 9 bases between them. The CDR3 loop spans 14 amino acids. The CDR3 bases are TGTGCCAGCAGCTTTCGGCTGAACTCCTACGAGCAGTACTTC. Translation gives CASSFRLNSYEQYF.

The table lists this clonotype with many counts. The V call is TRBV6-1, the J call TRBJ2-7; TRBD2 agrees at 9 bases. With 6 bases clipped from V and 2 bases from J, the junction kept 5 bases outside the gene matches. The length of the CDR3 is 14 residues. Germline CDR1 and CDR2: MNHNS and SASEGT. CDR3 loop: CASRGAGGTYEQYF. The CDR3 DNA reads TGTGCCAGCAGGGGAGCGGGGGGAACCTACGAGCAGTACTTC.

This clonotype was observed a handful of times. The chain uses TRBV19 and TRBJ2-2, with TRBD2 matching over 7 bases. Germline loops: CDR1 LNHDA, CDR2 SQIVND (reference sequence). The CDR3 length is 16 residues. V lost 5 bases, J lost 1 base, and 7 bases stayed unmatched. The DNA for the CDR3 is TGTGCCAGTAGTTCACTGACGGGGGGGAACACCGGGGAGCTGTTTTTT. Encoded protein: CASSSLTGGNTGELFF. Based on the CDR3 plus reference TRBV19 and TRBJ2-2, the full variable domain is DGGITQSPKYLFRKEGQNVTLSCEQNLNHDAMYWYRQDPGQGLRLIYYSQIVNDFQKGDIAEGYSVSREKKESFPLTVTSAQKNPTAFYLCASSSLTGGNTGELFFGEGSRLTVL.

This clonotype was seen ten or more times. CDR3 sequence (DNA): TGTGCCAGCAGCTTAGCGGGGGTGGGAGAGACCCAGTACTTC. Its translation: CASSLAGVGETQYF. The chain links TRBV7-6 to TRBJ2-5; tentatively, D is TRBD1 or TRBD2 (5 bases each). The CDR3 has 14 residues. V was clipped by 0 bases and J by 4 bases, with 9 bases between them. In germline, CDR1 is SGHVS, CDR2 FNYEAQ. Full variable domain (outside the CDR3, taken from reference TRBV7-6 and TRBJ2-5): GAGVSQSPRYKVTKRGQDVALRCDPISGHVSLYWYRQALGQGPEFLTYFNYEAQQDKSGLPNDRFSAERPEGSISTLTIQRTEQRDSAMYRCASSLAGVGETQYFGPGTRLLVL.

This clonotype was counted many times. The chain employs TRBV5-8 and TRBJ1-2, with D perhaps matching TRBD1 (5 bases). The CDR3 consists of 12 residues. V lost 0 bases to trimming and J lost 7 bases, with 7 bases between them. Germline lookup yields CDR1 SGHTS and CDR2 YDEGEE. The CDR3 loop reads CASSLGQLGYTF. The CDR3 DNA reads TGTGCCAGCAGCTTGGGACAGCTTGGCTACACCTTC.